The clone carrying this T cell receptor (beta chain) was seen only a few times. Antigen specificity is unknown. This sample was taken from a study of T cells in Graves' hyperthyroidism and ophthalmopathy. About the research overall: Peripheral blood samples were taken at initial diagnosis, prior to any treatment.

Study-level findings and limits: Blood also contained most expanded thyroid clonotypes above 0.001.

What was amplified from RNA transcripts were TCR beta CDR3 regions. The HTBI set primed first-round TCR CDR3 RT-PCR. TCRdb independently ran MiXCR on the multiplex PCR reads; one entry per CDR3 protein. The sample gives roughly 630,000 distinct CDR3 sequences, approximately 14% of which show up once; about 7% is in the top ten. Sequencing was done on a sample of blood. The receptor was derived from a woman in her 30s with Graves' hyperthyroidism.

CDR3 in amino acids: CASSSGALEAFF. In DNA, the CDR3 is TGTGCCAGCAGTTCGGGGGCACTTGAAGCTTTCTTT. The chain has TRBV6-2 or TRBV6-3 and TRBJ1-1; possibly TRBD1 for D (6 bases). The germline CDR1 and CDR2 sequences are MNHEY and SVGEGT. This CDR3 has 12 amino acids. V was shortened by 4 bases and J by 7 bases, with 10 bases between the two germline ends.